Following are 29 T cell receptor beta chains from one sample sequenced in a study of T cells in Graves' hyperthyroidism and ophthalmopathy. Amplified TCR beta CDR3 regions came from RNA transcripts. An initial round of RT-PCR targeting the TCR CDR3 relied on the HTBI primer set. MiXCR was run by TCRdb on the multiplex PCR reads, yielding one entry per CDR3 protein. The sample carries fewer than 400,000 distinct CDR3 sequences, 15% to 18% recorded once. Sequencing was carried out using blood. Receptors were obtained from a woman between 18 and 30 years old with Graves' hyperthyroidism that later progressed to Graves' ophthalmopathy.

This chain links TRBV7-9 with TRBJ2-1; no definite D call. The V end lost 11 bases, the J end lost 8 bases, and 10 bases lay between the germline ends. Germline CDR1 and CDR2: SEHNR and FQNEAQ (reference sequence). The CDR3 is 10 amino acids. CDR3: CAFSAHEQFF. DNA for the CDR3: TGTGCCTTCTCCGCCCATGAGCAGTTCTTC.

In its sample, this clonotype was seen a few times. The CDR3 protein is CASSYGQGSDNEQFF. DNA of the CDR3: TGCGCCAGCAGCTACGGACAGGGGTCCGACAATGAGCAGTTCTTC. The chain carries TRBV5-1 and TRBJ2-1; 9 bases agree with TRBD1. V was pared by 3 bases and J by 5 bases, with 6 bases of the junction left unmatched. The germline V gene encodes CDR1 SGHRS and CDR2 YFSETQ. The CDR3 runs 15 residues.

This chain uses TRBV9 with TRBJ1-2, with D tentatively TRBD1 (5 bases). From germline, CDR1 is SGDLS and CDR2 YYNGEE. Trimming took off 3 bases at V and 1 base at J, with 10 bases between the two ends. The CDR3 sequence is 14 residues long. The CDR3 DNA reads TGTGCCAGCAGCGCCTCGGGGGGTAACTATGGCTACACCTTC. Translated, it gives CASSASGGNYGYTF.

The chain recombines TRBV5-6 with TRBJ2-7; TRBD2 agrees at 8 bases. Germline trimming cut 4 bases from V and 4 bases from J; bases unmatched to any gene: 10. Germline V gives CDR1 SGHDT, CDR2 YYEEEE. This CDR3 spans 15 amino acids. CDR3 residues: CASSPAGAGSYEQYF. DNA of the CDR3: TGTGCCAGCAGCCCAGCGGGGGCCGGCTCTTACGAGCAGTACTTC.

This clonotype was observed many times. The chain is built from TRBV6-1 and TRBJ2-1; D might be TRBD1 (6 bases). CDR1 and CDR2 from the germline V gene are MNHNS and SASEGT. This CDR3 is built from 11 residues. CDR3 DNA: TGTGCAGGGGCCAGGGGCAATGAGCAGTTCTTC. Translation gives CAGARGNEQFF.

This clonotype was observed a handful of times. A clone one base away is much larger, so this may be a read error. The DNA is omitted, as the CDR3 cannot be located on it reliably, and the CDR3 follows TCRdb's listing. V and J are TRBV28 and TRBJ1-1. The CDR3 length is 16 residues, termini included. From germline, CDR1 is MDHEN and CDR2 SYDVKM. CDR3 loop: CASSSSFGVLNTEAFF.

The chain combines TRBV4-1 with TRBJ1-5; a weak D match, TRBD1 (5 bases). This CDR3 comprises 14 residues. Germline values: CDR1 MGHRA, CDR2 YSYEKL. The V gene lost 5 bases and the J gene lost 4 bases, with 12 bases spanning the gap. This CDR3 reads CASSENGGNQPQHF. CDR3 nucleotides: TGCGCCAGCAGCGAAAATGGGGGGAATCAGCCCCAGCATTTT.

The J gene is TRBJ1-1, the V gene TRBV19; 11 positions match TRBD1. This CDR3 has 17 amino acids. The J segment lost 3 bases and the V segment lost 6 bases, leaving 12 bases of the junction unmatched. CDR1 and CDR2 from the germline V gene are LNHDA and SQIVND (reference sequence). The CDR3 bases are TGTGCCAGTAGAGGCATGAGGACAGGGGGCGGTGACACTGAAGCTTTCTTT. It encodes CASRGMRTGGGDTEAFF.

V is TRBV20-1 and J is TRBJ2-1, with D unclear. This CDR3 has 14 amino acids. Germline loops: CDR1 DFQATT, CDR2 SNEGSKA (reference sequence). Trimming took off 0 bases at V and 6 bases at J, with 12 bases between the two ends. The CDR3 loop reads CSARDGRGSNEQFF. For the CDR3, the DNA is TGCAGTGCTAGAGATGGGCGTGGGTCCAATGAGCAGTTCTTC.

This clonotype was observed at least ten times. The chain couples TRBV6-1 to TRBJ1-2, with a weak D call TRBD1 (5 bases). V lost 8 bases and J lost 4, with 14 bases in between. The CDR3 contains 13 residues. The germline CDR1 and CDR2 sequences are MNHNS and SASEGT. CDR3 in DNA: TGTGCCAGCGGGAAGACAGAACCCTATGGCTACACCTTC. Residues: CASGKTEPYGYTF.

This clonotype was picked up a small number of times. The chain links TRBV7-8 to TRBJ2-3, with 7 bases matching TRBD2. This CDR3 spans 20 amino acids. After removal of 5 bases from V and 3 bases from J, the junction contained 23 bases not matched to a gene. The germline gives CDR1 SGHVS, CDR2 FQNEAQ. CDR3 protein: CASSPRLRRVSGRWTDTQYF. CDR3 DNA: TGTGCCAGCAGCCCCAGACTCCGCCGGGTGTCCGGGAGGTGGACAGATACGCAGTATTTT. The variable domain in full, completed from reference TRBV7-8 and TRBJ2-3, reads GAGVSQSPRYKVAKRGQDVALRCDPISGHVSLFWYQQALGQGPEFLTYFQNEAQLDKSGLPSDRFFAERPEGSVSTLKIQRTQQEDSAVYLCASSPRLRRVSGRWTDTQYFGPGTRLTVL.

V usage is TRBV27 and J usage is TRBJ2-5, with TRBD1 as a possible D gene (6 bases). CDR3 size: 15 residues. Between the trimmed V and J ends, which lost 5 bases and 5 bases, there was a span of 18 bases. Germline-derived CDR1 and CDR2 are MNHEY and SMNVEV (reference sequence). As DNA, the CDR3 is TGTGCCAGCAGTGCTAGTCCGTTGGGGGCCGAGACCCAGTACTTC. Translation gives CASSASPLGAETQYF.

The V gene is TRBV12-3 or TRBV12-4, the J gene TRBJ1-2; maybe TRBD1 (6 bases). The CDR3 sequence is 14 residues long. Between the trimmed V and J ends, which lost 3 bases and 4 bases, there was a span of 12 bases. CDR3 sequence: CASSFKGGLYGYTF. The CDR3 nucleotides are TGTGCCAGCAGTTTCAAGGGGGGCCTCTATGGCTACACCTTC.

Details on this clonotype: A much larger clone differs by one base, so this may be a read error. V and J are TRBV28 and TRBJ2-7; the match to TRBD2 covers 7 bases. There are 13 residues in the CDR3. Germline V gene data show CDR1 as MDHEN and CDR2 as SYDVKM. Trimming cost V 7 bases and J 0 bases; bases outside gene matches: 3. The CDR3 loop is CASNSGISYEQYF. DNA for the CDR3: TGTGCCAGCAACAGCGGGATCTCCTACGAGCAGTACTTC.

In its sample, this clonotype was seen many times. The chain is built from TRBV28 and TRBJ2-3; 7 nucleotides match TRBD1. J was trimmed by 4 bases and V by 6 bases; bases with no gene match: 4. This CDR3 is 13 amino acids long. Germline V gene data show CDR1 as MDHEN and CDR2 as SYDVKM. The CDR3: CASSRTGPDTQYF. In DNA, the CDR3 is TGTGCCAGCAGCCGGACAGGCCCAGATACGCAGTATTTT.

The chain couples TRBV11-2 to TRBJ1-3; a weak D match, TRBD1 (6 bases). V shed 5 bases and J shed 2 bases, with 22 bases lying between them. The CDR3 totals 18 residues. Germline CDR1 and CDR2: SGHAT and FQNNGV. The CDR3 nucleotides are TGTGCCAGCAGCCCCCTGCCCCAGGGGCCCTCCCCTGGAAACACCATATATTTT. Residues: CASSPLPQGPSPGNTIYF.

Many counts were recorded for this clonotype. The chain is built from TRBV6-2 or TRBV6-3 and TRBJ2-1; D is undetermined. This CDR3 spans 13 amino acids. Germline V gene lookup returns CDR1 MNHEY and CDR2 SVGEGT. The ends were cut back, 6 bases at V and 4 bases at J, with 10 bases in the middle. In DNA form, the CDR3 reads TGTGCCAGCAGCTTGGAAGTATACAATGAGCAGTTCTTC. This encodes CASSLEVYNEQFF.

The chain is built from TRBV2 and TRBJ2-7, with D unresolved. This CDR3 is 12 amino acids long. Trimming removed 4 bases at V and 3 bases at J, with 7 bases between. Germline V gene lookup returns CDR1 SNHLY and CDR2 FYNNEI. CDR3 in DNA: TGTGCCAGCAGTGGGATCCTCTACGAGCAGTACTTC. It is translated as CASSGILYEQYF. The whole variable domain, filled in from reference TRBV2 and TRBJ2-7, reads EPEVTQTPSHQVTQMGQEVILRCVPISNHLYFYWYRQILGQKVEFLVSFYNNEISEKSEIFDDQFSVERPDGSNFTLKIRSTKLEDSAMYFCASSGILYEQYFGPGTRLTVT.

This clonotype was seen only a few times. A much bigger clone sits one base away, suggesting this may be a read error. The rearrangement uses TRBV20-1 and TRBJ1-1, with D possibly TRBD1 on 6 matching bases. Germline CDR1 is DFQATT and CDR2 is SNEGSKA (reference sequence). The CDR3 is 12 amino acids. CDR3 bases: TGCAATGCCGGACAGCCGAACACTGAAGCTTTCTTT. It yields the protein CNAGQPNTEAFF.

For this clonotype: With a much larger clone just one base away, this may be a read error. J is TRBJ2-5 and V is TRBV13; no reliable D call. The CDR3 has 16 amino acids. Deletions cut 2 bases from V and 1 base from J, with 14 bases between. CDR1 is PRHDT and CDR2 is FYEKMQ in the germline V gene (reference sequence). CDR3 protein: CASSLKQRRPQETQYF. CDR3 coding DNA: TGTGCCAGCAGCTTAAAGCAGAGGCGCCCCCAAGAGACCCAGTACTTC.

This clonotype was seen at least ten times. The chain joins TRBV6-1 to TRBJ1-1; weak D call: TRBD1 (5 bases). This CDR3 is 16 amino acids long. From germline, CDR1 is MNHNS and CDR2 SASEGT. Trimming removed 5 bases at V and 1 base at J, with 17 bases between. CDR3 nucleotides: TGTGCCAGCAGTTATGGGGCCCACCGACGGAACACTGAAGCTTTCTTT. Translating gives CASSYGAHRRNTEAFF.

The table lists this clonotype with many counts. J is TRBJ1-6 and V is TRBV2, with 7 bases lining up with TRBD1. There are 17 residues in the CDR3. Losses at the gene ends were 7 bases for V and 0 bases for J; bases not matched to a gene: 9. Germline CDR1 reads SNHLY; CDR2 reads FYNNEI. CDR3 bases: TGTGCCAGCAACCTCCAACAGGGGAGCTCCTATAATTCACCCCTCCACTTT. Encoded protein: CASNLQQGSSYNSPLHF.

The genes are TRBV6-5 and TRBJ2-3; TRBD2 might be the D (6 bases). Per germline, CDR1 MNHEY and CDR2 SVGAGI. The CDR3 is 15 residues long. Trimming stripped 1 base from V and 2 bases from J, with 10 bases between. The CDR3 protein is CASSYLGGVTDTQYF. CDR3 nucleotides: TGTGCCAGCAGTTACTTGGGGGGAGTCACAGATACGCAGTATTTT.

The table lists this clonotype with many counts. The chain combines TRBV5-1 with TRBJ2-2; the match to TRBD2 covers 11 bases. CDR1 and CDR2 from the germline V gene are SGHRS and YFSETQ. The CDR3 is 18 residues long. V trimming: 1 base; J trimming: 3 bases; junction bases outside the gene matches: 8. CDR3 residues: CASSLLTSGSVDTGELFF. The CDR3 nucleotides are TGCGCCAGCAGCTTGCTCACTAGCGGGAGTGTCGACACCGGGGAGCTGTTTTTT. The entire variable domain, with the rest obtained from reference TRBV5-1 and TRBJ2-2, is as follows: KAGVTQTPRYLIKTRGQQVTLSCSPISGHRSVSWYQQTPGQGLQFLFEYFSETQRNKGNFPGRFSGRQFSNSRSEMNVSTLELGDSALYLCASSLLTSGSVDTGELFFGEGSRLTVL.

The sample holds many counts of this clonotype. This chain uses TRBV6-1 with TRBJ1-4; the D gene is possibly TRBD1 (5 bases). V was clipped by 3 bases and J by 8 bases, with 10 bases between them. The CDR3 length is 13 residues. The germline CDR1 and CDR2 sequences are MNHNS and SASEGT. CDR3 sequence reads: CASSDREKEKLFF. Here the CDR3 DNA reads TGTGCCAGCAGTGACAGGGAGAAAGAAAAACTGTTTTTT.

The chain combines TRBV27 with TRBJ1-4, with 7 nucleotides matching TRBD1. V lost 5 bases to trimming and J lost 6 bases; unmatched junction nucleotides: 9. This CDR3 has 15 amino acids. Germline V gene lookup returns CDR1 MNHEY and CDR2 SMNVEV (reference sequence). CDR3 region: CASSNTRQGDEKLFF. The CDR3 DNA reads TGTGCCAGCAGTAACACTAGGCAGGGGGATGAAAAACTGTTTTTT. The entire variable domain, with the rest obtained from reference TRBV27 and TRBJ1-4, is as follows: EAQVTQNPRYLITVTGKKLTVTCSQNMNHEYMSWYRQDPGLGLRQIYYSMNVEVTDKGDVPEGYKVSRKEKRNFPLILESPSPNQTSLYFCASSNTRQGDEKLFFGSGTQLSVL.

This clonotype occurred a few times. The CDR3 bases are TGTGCCAGCAGCTTAGTGAGACCCCTAGGGGTTGTCGCCGGGGAGCTGTTTTTT. Protein: CASSLVRPLGVVAGELFF. The J gene is TRBJ2-2, the V gene TRBV7-9, with D possibly matching TRBD1 (5 bases). V lost 1 base and J 6 bases, leaving 21 bases between the germline ends. The CDR3 sequence is 18 residues long. Germline lookup yields CDR1 SEHNR and CDR2 FQNEAQ (reference sequence).

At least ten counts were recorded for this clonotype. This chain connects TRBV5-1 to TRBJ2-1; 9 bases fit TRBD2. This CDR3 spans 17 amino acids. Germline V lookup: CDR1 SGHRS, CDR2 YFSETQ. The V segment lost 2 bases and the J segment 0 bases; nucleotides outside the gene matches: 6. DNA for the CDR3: TGCGCCAGCAGCTTCACCAGCGGGAGGTACTCCTACAATGAGCAGTTCTTC. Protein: CASSFTSGRYSYNEQFF.

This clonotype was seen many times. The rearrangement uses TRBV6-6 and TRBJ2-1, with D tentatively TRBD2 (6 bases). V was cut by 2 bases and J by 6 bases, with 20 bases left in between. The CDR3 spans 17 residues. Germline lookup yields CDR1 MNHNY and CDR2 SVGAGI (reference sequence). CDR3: CASSYAPGRHLSNEQFF. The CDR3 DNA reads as TGTGCCAGCAGTTACGCCCCAGGGAGGCATTTGTCCAATGAGCAGTTCTTC.